The clone carrying this TCR beta chain was recorded many times. Its antigen is not identified. The CDR3 covers 14 residues. Germline assignment: CDR1 SGHAT and CDR2 FQNNGV. V shed 5 bases and J shed 1 base, with 12 bases lying between them. The sample comes from a study of spatial heterogeneity in lung cancer. Notes on the study in general: Ubiquitous and regional expanded TCR counts mirrored ubiquitous and regional nonsynonymous mutation counts, respectively. Expanded intratumoral alpha and beta TCR counts tracked tumor mutation counts.

Time point indicated: sample taken at primary tumor resection. The donors comprised about 74 untreated early-stage non-small cell lung cancer patients. Whole RNA, which was extracted from tumor, nontumor lung tissue or frozen PBMC, was sequenced without any cell sorting. MiXCR, applied by TCRdb to the 5' RACE reads, yields one record per CDR3 protein. Of approximately 94,000 distinct CDR3 sequences in the sample, 3.5% to 5% were seen once. The sample was lung tumor tissue, taken at surgery. The V and J genes are TRBV11-2 and TRBJ2-7, with a weak D call TRBD2 (5 bases). This receptor was obtained from a male donor with early-stage non-small cell lung cancer. CDR3 in DNA: TGTGCCAGCAGCGGACGGCGGGTATCCTACGAGCAGTACTTC. Translating gives CASSGRRVSYEQYF.